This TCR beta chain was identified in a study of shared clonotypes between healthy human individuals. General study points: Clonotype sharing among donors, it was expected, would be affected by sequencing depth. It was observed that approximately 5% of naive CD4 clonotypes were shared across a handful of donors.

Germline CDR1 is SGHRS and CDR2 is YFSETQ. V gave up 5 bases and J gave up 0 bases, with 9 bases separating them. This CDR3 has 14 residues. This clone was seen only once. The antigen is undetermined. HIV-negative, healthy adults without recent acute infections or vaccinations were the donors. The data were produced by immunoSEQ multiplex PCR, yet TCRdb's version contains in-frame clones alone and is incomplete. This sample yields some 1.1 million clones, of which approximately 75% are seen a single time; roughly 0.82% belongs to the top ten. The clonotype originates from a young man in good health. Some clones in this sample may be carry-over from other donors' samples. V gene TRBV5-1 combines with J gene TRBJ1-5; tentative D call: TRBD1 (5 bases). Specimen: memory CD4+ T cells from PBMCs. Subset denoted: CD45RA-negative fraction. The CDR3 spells CASSADNSNQPQHF. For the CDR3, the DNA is TGCGCCAGCAGTGCGGACAATAGCAATCAGCCCCAGCATTTT.